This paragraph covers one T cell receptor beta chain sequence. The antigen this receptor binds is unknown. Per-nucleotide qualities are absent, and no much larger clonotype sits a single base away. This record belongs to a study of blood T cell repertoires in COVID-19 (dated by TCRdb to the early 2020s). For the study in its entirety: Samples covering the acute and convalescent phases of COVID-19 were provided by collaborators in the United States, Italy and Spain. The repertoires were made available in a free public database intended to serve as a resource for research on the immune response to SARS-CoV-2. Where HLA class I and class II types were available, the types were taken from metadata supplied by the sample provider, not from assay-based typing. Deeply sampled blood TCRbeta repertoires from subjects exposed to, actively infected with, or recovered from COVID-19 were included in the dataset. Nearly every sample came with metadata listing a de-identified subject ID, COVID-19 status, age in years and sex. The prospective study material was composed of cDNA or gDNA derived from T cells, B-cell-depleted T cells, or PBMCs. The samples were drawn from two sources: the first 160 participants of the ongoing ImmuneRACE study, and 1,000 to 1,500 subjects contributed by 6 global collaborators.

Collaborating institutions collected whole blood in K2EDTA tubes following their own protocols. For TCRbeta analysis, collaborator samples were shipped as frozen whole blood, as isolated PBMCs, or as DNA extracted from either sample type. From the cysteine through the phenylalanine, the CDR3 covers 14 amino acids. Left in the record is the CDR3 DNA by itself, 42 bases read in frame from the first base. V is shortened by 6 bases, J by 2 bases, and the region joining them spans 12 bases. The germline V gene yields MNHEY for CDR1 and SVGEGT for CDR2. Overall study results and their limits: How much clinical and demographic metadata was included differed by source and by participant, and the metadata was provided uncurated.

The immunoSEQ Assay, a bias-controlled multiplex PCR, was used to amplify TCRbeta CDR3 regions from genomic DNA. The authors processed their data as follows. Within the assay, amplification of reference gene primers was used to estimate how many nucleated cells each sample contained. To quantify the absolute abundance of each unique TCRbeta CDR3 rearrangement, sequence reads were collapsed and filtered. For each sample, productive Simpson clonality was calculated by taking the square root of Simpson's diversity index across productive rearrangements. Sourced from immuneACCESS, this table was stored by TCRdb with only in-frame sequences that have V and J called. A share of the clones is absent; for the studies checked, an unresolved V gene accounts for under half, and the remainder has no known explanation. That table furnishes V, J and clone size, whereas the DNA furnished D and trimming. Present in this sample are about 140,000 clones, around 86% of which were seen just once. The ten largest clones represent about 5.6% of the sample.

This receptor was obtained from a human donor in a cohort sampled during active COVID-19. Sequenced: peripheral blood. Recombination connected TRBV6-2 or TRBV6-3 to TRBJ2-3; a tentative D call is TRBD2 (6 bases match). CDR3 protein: CASSRSGYTDTQYF. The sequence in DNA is TGTGCCAGCAGCCGTAGCGGATACACAGATACGCAGTATTTT.